This T cell receptor beta chain appears in the sequencing data of a study of T cell responses to AZD1222 COVID-19 vaccine. Regarding the study as a whole: Mostly white British, mostly female donors; authors suggested clonal diversity may be underestimated. Seropositive AZD1222 recipients at baseline numbered only 6 or 7.

The CDR3 totals 15 residues. V dropped 7 bases and J dropped 7 bases, with 22 bases sitting between them. CDR1 is MNHEY, CDR2 SVGAGI, per germline. This clone was seen more than once but under ten times. The antigen is not known. Here immunoSEQ multiplex PCR was the method, and the copy in TCRdb shows in-frame clones only, minus some. The sample records some 110,000 clones, less than 95% being singletons. The sample consisted of peripheral blood, taken 28 days after the second AZD1222 dose. This receptor was identified in an adult who received the AZD1222 COVID-19 vaccine. The chain is built from TRBV6-5 and TRBJ2-5; the D gene is possibly TRBD1 (6 bases). CDR3 region: CASTSSLGAGGTQYF. In DNA, the CDR3 is TGTGCCAGCACATCCTCGCTGGGGGCCGGTGGGACCCAGTACTTC.